The 5 T cell receptor beta chains given below trace back to one sample, sequenced in a study of T cell responses to AZD1222 COVID-19 vaccine. Repertoires were generated with immunoSEQ multiplex PCR, while TCRdb's copy carries only in-frame clones and drops some. This table has about 110,000 clones, approximately 85% appearing once. The sequenced sample was peripheral blood, obtained on day 0 of AZD1222 vaccination. These receptors all stem from an adult in good health.

The J gene is TRBJ2-7, the V gene TRBV6-4; a weak D match, TRBD2 (5 bases). The CDR3 contains 12 residues. Germline CDR1 and CDR2: MRHNA and SNTAGT. The V end lost 11 bases, the J end lost 5 bases, and 16 bases lay between the germline ends. The CDR3 nucleotides are TGTGCCGCCAAAGAGGGCGTGAACGAGCAGTACTTC. Translated, it gives CAAKEGVNEQYF.

The chain recombines TRBV18 with TRBJ1-1; D gene ambiguous. Trimming stripped 3 bases from V and 4 bases from J, with 12 bases between. The CDR3 runs to 14 residues. CDR1 and CDR2 (germline): KGHSH, LQKENI. Written as DNA, the CDR3 is TGTGCCAGCTCACCTCATACAGAGCTCACTGAAGCTTTCTTT. Translating it yields CASSPHTELTEAFF.

The V call is TRBV2, the J call TRBJ2-2; the D is unclear. The CDR3 has 14 amino acids. The V gene's germline CDR1 is SNHLY and CDR2 FYNNEI. Trimming shortened V by 7 bases and J by 4 bases, and 13 bases separated the two germline ends. The CDR3 coding sequence is TGTGCCAGCATCCCGGGTCGCTCCACCGGGGAGCTGTTTTTT. It yields the protein CASIPGRSTGELFF.

The rearrangement uses TRBV7-2 and TRBJ2-3, with 8 nucleotides matching TRBD1. Germline CDR1 and CDR2: SGHTA and FQGNSA. V lost 5 bases and J lost 14; bases outside the gene matches: 18. The CDR3 covers 15 residues. The DNA of the CDR3 is TGTGCCAGCAGCCCCACTCGAGGACAGGGTTTTTTTTTGTATTTT. Protein product: CASSPTRGQGFFLYF.

A few counts support this clone. The DNA of the CDR3 is TGTGCCAGCAGTTTCAGCCGACCTGGACTAGCGGGAGTTACCGGGGAGCTGTTTTTT. Translating it yields CASSFSRPGLAGVTGELFF. This chain joins TRBV27 and TRBJ2-2, with 13 bases fitting TRBD2. This CDR3 is 19 amino acids long. Germline V gives CDR1 MNHEY, CDR2 SMNVEV (reference sequence). V shed 3 bases, J shed 5 bases, and the junction held 12 bases outside the gene matches.